Listed below are T cell receptor beta chains from one sample, sequenced in a study of blood T cell repertoires in COVID-19. The repertoire was sequenced with immunoSEQ multiplex PCR; TCRdb's copy has only in-frame clones and lacks some. The sample lists over 300,000 clones; around 86% were seen once. Sequenced sample: PBMCs or T cells enriched from blood (not recorded which). The receptor set was obtained from a woman younger than 30 who had recovered from COVID-19. Both conserved end residues are part of each CDR3. The D gene is left open where the match is weak.

TRBV23-1	TRBJ2-7	-	TGCGCCAGCAGTCAGGGACAAGACTACGAGCAGTACTTC	CASSQGQDYEQYF
TRBV18	TRBJ2-7	TRBD1	TGTGCCAGCTCACCACCGGGACAGGTTCCCTACGAGCAGTACTTC	CASSPPGQVPYEQYF
TRBV29-1	TRBJ1-1	-	TGCAGCGTAGGGGGTAGAACTGAAGCTTTCTTT	CSVGGRTEAFF
TRBV18	TRBJ2-7	TRBD1	TGTGCCAGCTCACCATCACAGGGGGACTACGAGCAGTACTTC	CASSPSQGDYEQYF
TRBV5-6	TRBJ1-5	TRBD1	TGTGCCAGCAGCCTGGACAGGGGAAATAGCAATCAGCCCCAGCATTTT	CASSLDRGNSNQPQHF
TRBV28	TRBJ2-3	-	TGTGCCAGCATGGAGGGAAACCATCCAGATACGCAGTATTTT	CASMEGNHPDTQYF
TRBV28	TRBJ1-4	-	TGTGCCAGCAGTTTATCTCCCCGGCAGGGTGGTGGTGAAAAACTGTTTTTT	CASSLSPRQGGGEKLFF
TRBV25-1	TRBJ2-5	-	TGTGCCAGCAGCACACAAACCCAAGAGACCCAGTACTTC	CASSTQTQETQYF
TRBV10-1	TRBJ2-7	TRBD1	TGCGCCAGCCAACAGATTAGAGGGACAGGGTTCTACGAGCAGTACTTC	CASQQIRGTGFYEQYF
TRBV4-1	TRBJ2-7	TRBD2	TGCGCCAGCAGCCAGGTGCCGGCGGGAGTCTCCGAGCAGTACTTC	CASSQVPAGVSEQYF
TRBV27	TRBJ1-2	-	TGTGCCAGCAAACAGGGTATTAGCTATGGCTACACCTTC	CASKQGISYGYTF
TRBV5-1	TRBJ2-7	-	TGCGCCAGCAGCCAATCCTACGAGCAGTACTTC	CASSQSYEQYF
TRBV30	TRBJ1-4	TRBD1	TGTGCCTGGAGGGGAACAGGGGGGGTTGAAAAACTGTTTTTT	CAWRGTGGVEKLFF
TRBV4-1	TRBJ2-7	TRBD1	TGCGCCAGCAGCCAAGTCGGGACAGGGCGTCGCGAGCAGTACTTC	CASSQVGTGRREQYF
TRBV9	TRBJ2-1	TRBD2	TGTGCCAGCAGCGGACGTACTAGCGGGAGCCAGAGCGAGCAGTTCTTC	CASSGRTSGSQSEQFF
TRBV2	TRBJ1-3	TRBD1	TGTGCCAGCAGTGAACAGGGGGATCACTCTGGAAACACCATATATTTT	CASSEQGDHSGNTIYF
TRBV11-2	TRBJ1-2	TRBD1	TGTGCCAGCAGCTTAGAACCGACAGGGGGTAATGGCTACACCTTC	CASSLEPTGGNGYTF
TRBV30	TRBJ2-7	TRBD1	TGTGCCTGGAGCGCAGGGGGTACCTCCTACGAGCAGTACTTC	CAWSAGGTSYEQYF
TRBV2	TRBJ2-7	-	TGTGCCAGCAGACCGTTCGGACAAATTTACGAGCAGTACTTC	CASRPFGQIYEQYF
TRBV5-1	TRBJ2-2	TRBD2	TGCGCCAGCAGCTTGTTAGCGGGAGTGGAAACCGGGGAGCTGTTTTTT	CASSLLAGVETGELFF
TRBV10-3	TRBJ1-2	TRBD1	TGTGCCACACACAGGACAGGTGATTATGGCTACACCTTC	CATHRTGDYGYTF
TRBV7-7	TRBJ2-1	TRBD2	TGTGCTAGCAGCTCCAATAGCGGGGGGAGTGGTGAGCAGTTCTTC	CASSSNSGGSGEQFF